The 18 T cell receptor beta chains given below trace back to one sample, sequenced in a study of cytomegalovirus exposure and HLA in healthy donors. Clones were read by immunoSEQ multiplex PCR, and TCRdb kept only the in-frame ones, dropping some. The sample contains some 270,000 clones, just over 85% of which appear only once. Sequencing was carried out using PBMCs. These receptors were obtained from a woman in her late teens or twenties in good health and CMV-seronegative.

This chain links TRBV7-9 with TRBJ1-6; 12 bases line up with TRBD1. This CDR3 spans 14 amino acids. CDR1 is SEHNR, CDR2 FQNEAQ, per germline (reference sequence). J lost 12 bases, V lost 4 bases, and 4 bases had no gene match. The CDR3 loop reads CASSSGQGARPLHF. Here the CDR3 DNA reads TGTGCCAGCAGCTCGGGACAGGGGGCCCGACCCCTCCACTTT.

The rearrangement uses TRBV4-1 and TRBJ2-7; 7 bases agree with TRBD1. V was clipped by 0 bases and J by 6 bases; unmatched bases: 17. This CDR3 is 18 amino acids long. Germline CDR1 reads MGHRA; CDR2 reads YSYEKL. The chain's CDR3 is CASSQDRGTEGRKSEQYF. Here the CDR3 DNA reads TGCGCCAGCAGCCAAGATAGGGGGACAGAGGGCAGGAAAAGCGAGCAGTACTTC.

The genes are TRBV5-4 and TRBJ2-1, with 13 bases lining up with TRBD2. The length of the CDR3 is 19 residues. The germline gives CDR1 SGHNT, CDR2 YYREEE (reference sequence). Germline trimming cut 0 bases from V and 1 base from J; bases unmatched to any gene: 7. The CDR3 coding sequence is TGTGCCAGCAGCTTGGCGGGACTAGCGGGAATAAGGTCCTACAATGAGCAGTTCTTC. Translated, it gives CASSLAGLAGIRSYNEQFF. The full variable domain, completed using reference TRBV5-4 and TRBJ2-1, is ETGVTQSPTHLIKTRGQQVTLRCSSQSGHNTVSWYQQALGQGPQFIFQYYREEENGRGNFPPRFSGLQFPNYSSELNVNALELDDSALYLCASSLAGLAGIRSYNEQFFGPGTRLTVL.

CDR3 bases: TGTGCCAGCAGTGCCGATCCGGGACTAGCAGCAGATACGCAGTATTTT. This encodes CASSADPGLAADTQYF. The chain uses TRBV6-4 and TRBJ2-3, with 9 bases matching TRBD2. The CDR3 totals 16 residues. J gave up 4 bases and V 4 bases, and 9 bases lay outside the gene matches. The V gene's germline CDR1 is MRHNA and CDR2 SNTAGT.

J is TRBJ1-2 and V is TRBV6-1; D remains ambiguous. The V end was cut by 3 bases, the J end by 8 bases, with 25 bases between. Germline-derived CDR1 and CDR2 are MNHNS and SASEGT. This CDR3 is built from 17 residues. The CDR3 coding sequence is TGTGCCAGCAGTGATTCAATCACCCAGGCGGATCCGGGAGGCTACACCTTC. It is translated as CASSDSITQADPGGYTF.

The chain links TRBV5-1 to TRBJ1-6; no reliable D call. Trimming left V 2 bases short and J 10 bases short, with 13 bases between. This CDR3 region has 14 residues. Per the germline V gene, CDR1 is SGHRS and CDR2 is YFSETQ. The CDR3 sequence is CASSFEGTRSPLHF. CDR3 bases: TGCGCCAGCAGCTTCGAGGGAACGAGATCACCCCTCCACTTT.

In its sample, this clone was seen once. This chain uses TRBV30 with TRBJ1-5, with a weak D call TRBD1 (6 bases). The CDR3 spans 16 residues. CDR1 and CDR2 from the germline V gene are GTSNPN and SVGIG (reference sequence). V lost 1 base and J lost 2, with 15 bases in between. This chain's CDR3 is CAWSEYGGQGNQPQHF. The CDR3 coding sequence is TGTGCCTGGAGTGAATACGGGGGGCAGGGCAATCAGCCCCAGCATTTT.

The chain joins TRBV2 to TRBJ1-1, with D unclear. The CDR3 is 13 amino acids. Germline loops: CDR1 SNHLY, CDR2 FYNNEI. V was clipped by 4 bases and J by 11 bases, with 17 bases between them. The CDR3 nucleotides are TGTGCCAGCAGTGTTGAGGGTCAGGTGTGGGCTTTCTTT. Its protein product is CASSVEGQVWAFF.

V usage is TRBV30 and J usage is TRBJ1-5, with a weak D call TRBD1 (6 bases). The CDR3 contains 13 residues. In germline, CDR1 is GTSNPN, CDR2 SVGIG (reference sequence). V was clipped by 4 bases and J by 1 base, with 8 bases between them. Written as DNA, the CDR3 is TGTGCCTGGAACAGGGTGAGCAATCAGCCCCAGCATTTT. As protein: CAWNRVSNQPQHF. Complete variable domain (other parts from reference TRBV30 and TRBJ1-5): SQTIHQWPATLVQPVGSPLSLECTVEGTSNPNLYWYRQAAGRGLQLLFYSVGIGQISSEVPQNLSASRPQDRQFILSSKKLLLSDSGFYLCAWNRVSNQPQHFGDGTRLSIL.

On this clone: One junction end does not reproduce the germline sequence, and a read error may be involved. The rearrangement links TRBV7-7 to TRBJ2-5; TRBD2 matches 15 bases. Per germline, CDR1 SSHAT and CDR2 FNYEAQ (reference sequence). The CDR3 sequence is 16 residues long. Here the CDR3 reads CASSLGLAGGEETQYF. CDR3 in DNA: TGTGCTAGCAGCTTAGGACTAGCGGGGGGGGAAGAGACCCAGTACTTC.

The chain combines TRBV4-3 with TRBJ1-2; 7 nucleotides agree with TRBD1. The germline V gene encodes CDR1 LGHNA and CDR2 YSLEER. J was trimmed by 8 bases and V by 4 bases; bases with no gene match: 7. The CDR3 extends over 13 amino acids. DNA for the CDR3: TGCGCCAGCAGCCCACAGGGGAGCGACGGCTACACCTTC. Protein product: CASSPQGSDGYTF.

The chain recombines TRBV4-1 with TRBJ2-7; 10 positions match TRBD2. The germline V gene encodes CDR1 MGHRA and CDR2 YSYEKL. V was pared by 2 bases and J by 2 bases, with 6 bases of the junction left unmatched. CDR3 length: 16 residues. The CDR3: CASSQPTSGVTYEQYF. The CDR3 DNA follows: TGCGCCAGCAGCCAACCCACTAGCGGGGTAACCTACGAGCAGTACTTC.

This clone has a single count. The rearrangement joins TRBV9 to TRBJ2-3; D remains ambiguous. CDR3 length: 13 amino acids. V gave up 4 bases and J gave up 4 bases, with 10 bases separating them. Germline V lookup: CDR1 SGDLS, CDR2 YYNGEE. CDR3 loop: CASSSRPSDTQYF. The CDR3 coding sequence is TGTGCCAGCAGCTCCCGTCCTTCAGATACGCAGTATTTT.

This clone appeared once. This chain links TRBV6-5 with TRBJ1-1, with D possibly TRBD1 on 5 matching bases. CDR3 length: 13 amino acids. The germline CDR1 and CDR2 sequences are MNHEY and SVGAGI. Trimming stripped 5 bases from V and 0 bases from J, with 7 bases between. The CDR3 DNA sequence: TGTGCCAGCAGTAGGACAATGAACACTGAAGCTTTCTTT. This codes for CASSRTMNTEAFF.

The chain couples TRBV7-9 to TRBJ2-1, with no clear D. This CDR3 comprises 17 residues. The germline CDR1 and CDR2 sequences are SEHNR and FQNEAQ (reference sequence). V lost 4 bases and J lost 6, with 22 bases in between. Written as DNA, the CDR3 is TGTGCCAGCAGCTACCTCCCAAGGTCTGTTGGGCTCAATGAGCAGTTCTTC. Its protein product is CASSYLPRSVGLNEQFF.

The V call is TRBV2, the J call TRBJ2-5, with 10 nucleotides matching TRBD1. Per the germline V gene, CDR1 is SNHLY and CDR2 is FYNNEI. V dropped 8 bases and J dropped 2; count of bases not matched to a gene: 11. This CDR3 comprises 16 residues. The CDR3 reads CASLIRDRGNQETQYF. The CDR3 nucleotides are TGTGCCAGCTTAATCCGGGACAGGGGTAATCAAGAGACCCAGTACTTC.

The chain carries TRBV6-5 and TRBJ2-5; tentatively, D is TRBD2 (6 bases). This CDR3 has 15 amino acids. Per the germline V gene, CDR1 is MNHEY and CDR2 is SVGAGI. V lost 4 bases to trimming and J lost 4 bases, with 16 bases between them. DNA of the CDR3: TGTGCCAGCAGTTCCCTTGGGACTGCCCCAGAGACCCAGTACTTC. Its translation is CASSSLGTAPETQYF.

The chain recombines TRBV6-5 with TRBJ1-2; D is possibly TRBD1 (5 bases). The CDR3 totals 13 residues. Trimming cost V 6 bases and J 7 bases, with 15 bases left between them. Germline V gene lookup returns CDR1 MNHEY and CDR2 SVGAGI. The CDR3: CASRPRGEGGYTF. As DNA, the CDR3 is TGTGCCAGCAGGCCGCGGGGGGAAGGTGGCTACACCTTC.